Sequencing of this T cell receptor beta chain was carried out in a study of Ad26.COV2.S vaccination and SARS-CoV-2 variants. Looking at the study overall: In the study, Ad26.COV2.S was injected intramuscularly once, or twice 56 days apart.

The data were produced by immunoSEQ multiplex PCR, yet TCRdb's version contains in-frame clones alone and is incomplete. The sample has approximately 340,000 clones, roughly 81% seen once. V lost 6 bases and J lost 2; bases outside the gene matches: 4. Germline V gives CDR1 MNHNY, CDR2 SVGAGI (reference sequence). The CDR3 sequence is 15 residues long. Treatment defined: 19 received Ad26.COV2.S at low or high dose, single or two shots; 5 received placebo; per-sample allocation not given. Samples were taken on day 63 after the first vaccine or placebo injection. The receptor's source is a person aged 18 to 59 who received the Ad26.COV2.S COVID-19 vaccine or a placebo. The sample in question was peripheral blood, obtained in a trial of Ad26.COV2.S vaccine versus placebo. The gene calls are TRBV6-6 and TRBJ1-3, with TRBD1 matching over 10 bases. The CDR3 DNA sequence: TGTGCCAGCAGGACGACAGGGGGCGCTGGAAACACCATATATTTT. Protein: CASRTTGGAGNTIYF.